Each of the 7 T cell receptor beta chains below was sequenced from the same sample in a study of PD-L1 blockade in urothelial cancer. Sample time point: pretreatment peripheral blood. Repertoires were generated with immunoSEQ multiplex PCR, while TCRdb's copy carries only in-frame clones and drops some. The data hold about 50,000 clones, with 80% to 90% observed a single time. The sequences come from PBMCs, collected around atezolizumab (anti-PD-L1) treatment. These receptors came from a man in his 70s with urothelial cancer.

The chain carries TRBV7-3 and TRBJ1-2; D uncertain. CDR1 SGHTA and CDR2 FQGTGA come from the germline V gene. V gave up 5 bases and J gave up 2 bases, with 9 bases separating them. The CDR3 contains 13 residues. The DNA of the CDR3 is TGTGCCAGCAGCCCGAACCAGAACTATGGCTACACCTTC. Amino acid sequence: CASSPNQNYGYTF.

The chain recombines TRBV7-3 with TRBJ2-1; perhaps TRBD1 as D (5 bases). The CDR3 covers 14 residues. Trimming removed 1 base at V and 5 bases at J, with 9 bases between. Looked up from germline, CDR1 is SGHTA and CDR2 is FQGTGA. In DNA form, the CDR3 reads TGTGCCAGCAGCTTAAGTGCCAGGGACAATGAGCAGTTCTTC. Translating gives CASSLSARDNEQFF.

V usage is TRBV6-1 and J usage is TRBJ1-1, with 7 bases identical to TRBD1. V was clipped by 4 bases and J by 1 base; unmatched bases: 6. The CDR3 contains 15 residues. From germline, CDR1 is MNHNS and CDR2 SASEGT. CDR3 nucleotide sequence: TGTGCCAGCAGTGGACGACAGGGCGGGAACACTGAAGCTTTCTTT. Residues: CASSGRQGGNTEAFF.

The V gene is TRBV9, the J gene TRBJ2-2, with 7 bases identical to TRBD1. V was pared by 3 bases and J by 11 bases, with 4 bases of the junction left unmatched. CDR1 is SGDLS and CDR2 is YYNGEE in the germline V gene. The CDR3 extends over 12 amino acids. DNA of the CDR3: TGTGCCAGCAGCGGACAGGGTTTCGAGCTGTTTTTT. Residues: CASSGQGFELFF.

This clone was counted between two and nine times. V is TRBV6-5 and J is TRBJ1-5; 9 bases align to TRBD1. The germline V gene has CDR1 MNHEY and CDR2 SVGAGI. CDR3 length: 15 residues. V shed 6 bases, J shed 5 bases, and the junction held 8 bases outside the gene matches. The CDR3 bases are TGTGCCAGCAGGGCTCCGGGACAGGGTGATCAGCCCCAGCATTTT. Encoded protein: CASRAPGQGDQPQHF.

The gene calls are TRBV5-1 and TRBJ2-7; maybe TRBD2 (5 bases). This CDR3 has 15 amino acids. Germline V gene lookup returns CDR1 SGHRS and CDR2 YFSETQ. The V and J ends lost 4 bases and 0 bases respectively, with 14 bases between them. As DNA, the CDR3 is TGCGCCAGCAGCAGTCGGAGGCGCGACTCCTACGAGCAGTACTTC. It codes for CASSSRRRDSYEQYF.

The V gene is TRBV28, the J gene TRBJ2-2; D gene uncertain. The CDR3 has 15 residues. CDR1 is MDHEN and CDR2 is SYDVKM in the germline V gene. V was trimmed by 4 bases and J by 6 bases, leaving 15 bases between them. CDR3 amino acids: CASSSPPPRPGELFF. The CDR3 bases are TGTGCCAGCAGTTCACCTCCCCCTAGACCCGGGGAGCTGTTTTTT.